This entry concerns a single T cell receptor beta chain. What it binds is unknown. The sample is drawn from a study of beta chain features in type 1 diabetes. Across the study: On cell yields, gender and age, patients and healthy donors were similar.

Whole-study results and caveats: For patients and controls alike, PCR might favor shorter templates to the same degree. Type 1 diabetes patients showed fewer insertions and more deletions at VDJ junctions.

What was sequenced were expressed TCRB transcripts, since all of the isolated RNA had been reverse transcribed. TCRdb's copy holds only in-frame clones and misses some; the assay was immunoSEQ multiplex PCR. The table shows 860,000 or so clones, with roughly 16% occurring only once. The V gene's germline CDR1 is MDHEN and CDR2 SYDVKM. CDR3 length: 16 residues. V lost 2 bases, J lost 2 bases, and 6 bases stayed unmatched. The sequence was obtained from a woman in her late teens or twenties in good health. The genes are TRBV28 and TRBJ2-1; 7 positions match TRBD2. The specimen sequenced was naive CD4+ T cells from blood. The CDR3: CASSLAASGTYNEQFF. CDR3 DNA sequence: TGTGCCAGCAGTTTAGCGGCTAGCGGAACCTACAATGAGCAGTTCTTC.